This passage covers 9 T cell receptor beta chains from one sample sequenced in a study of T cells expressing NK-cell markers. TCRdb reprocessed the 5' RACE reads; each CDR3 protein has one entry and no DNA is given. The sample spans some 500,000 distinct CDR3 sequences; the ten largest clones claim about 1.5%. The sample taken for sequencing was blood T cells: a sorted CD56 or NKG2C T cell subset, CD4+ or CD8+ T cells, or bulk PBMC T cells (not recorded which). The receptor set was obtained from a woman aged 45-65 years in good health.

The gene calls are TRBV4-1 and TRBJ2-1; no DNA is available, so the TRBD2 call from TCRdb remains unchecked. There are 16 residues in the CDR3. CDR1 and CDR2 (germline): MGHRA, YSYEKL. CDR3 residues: CASSQVGGGPYNEQFF.

This CDR3 reads CASSSGLAGRDETQYF. V and J are TRBV11-2 and TRBJ2-5; no DNA is available, so the TRBD2 call from TCRdb remains unchecked. Germline V gives CDR1 SGHAT, CDR2 FQNNGV. The CDR3 length is 16 residues.

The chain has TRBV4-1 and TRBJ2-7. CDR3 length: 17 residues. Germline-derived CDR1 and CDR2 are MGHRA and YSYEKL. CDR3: CASSQDPLGAGAGEQYF.

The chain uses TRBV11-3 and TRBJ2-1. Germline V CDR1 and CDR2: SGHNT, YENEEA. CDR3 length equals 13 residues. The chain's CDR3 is CASTYVVGNEQFF.

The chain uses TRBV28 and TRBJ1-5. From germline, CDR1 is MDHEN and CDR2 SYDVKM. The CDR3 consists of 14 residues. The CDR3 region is CASSSSWGNQPQHF.

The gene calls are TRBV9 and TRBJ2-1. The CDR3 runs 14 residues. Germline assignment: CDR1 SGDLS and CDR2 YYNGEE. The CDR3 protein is CASSVEESATEQFF.

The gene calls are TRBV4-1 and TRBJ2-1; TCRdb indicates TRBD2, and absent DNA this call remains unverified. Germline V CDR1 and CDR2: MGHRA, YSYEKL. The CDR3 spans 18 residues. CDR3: CASSHPLAGGSSYNEQFF.

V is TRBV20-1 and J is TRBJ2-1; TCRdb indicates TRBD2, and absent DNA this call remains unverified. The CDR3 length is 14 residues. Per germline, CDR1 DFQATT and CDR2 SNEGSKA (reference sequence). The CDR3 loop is CSARAGRKGNEQFF.

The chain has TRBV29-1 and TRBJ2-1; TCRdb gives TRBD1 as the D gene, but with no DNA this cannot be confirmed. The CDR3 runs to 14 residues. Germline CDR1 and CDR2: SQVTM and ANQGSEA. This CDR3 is CSVSDRGLYNGQFF.